Given below is one T cell receptor (beta chain) in context. No cognate antigen has been identified for it. Base qualities are not provided; no much larger clone lies one nucleotide away. Libraries were built with the immunoSEQ multiplex PCR assay. What TCRdb holds here is the immuneACCESS table cut down to in-frame rearrangements. Part of the clones is not present; checked against another copy, under half of the missing clones reflect an unresolved V gene, and the others are unexplained. A total of 45,000 or so clones appear in this sample, 89% of them only once. Approximately 1.1% of the sample rests with the top ten. From a lookup of the germline V gene, CDR1 and CDR2 are SNHLY and FYNNEI. Deletion took 6 bases off V and 3 bases off J, with a span of 12 bases between the germline ends. Inclusive of the bounding cysteine and phenylalanine, the CDR3 is 14 residues long. Of the read, only the CDR3 DNA is kept; its 42 bases are in frame from base 1.

The data derive from a study of T cell changes during pregnancy in multiple sclerosis (dated by TCRdb to about 2019). Concerning the study at large: The study examined how the T cell repertoire changed over the course of pregnancy in women with multiple sclerosis.

The input for sequencing was CD4+ T cells from peripheral blood mononuclear cells, taken after pregnancy. This TCR was sampled from a female donor with multiple sclerosis, enrolled in a pregnancy study. The V and J genes are TRBV2 and TRBJ2-4; the D region possibly corresponds to TRBD2 (5 bases align). The CDR3 region has the sequence CASSGGEGKNIQYF. DNA sequence: TGTGCCAGCAGCGGTGGAGAGGGCAAAAACATTCAGTACTTC. With the portions outside the CDR3 filled from the reference TRBV2 and TRBJ2-4 genes, the complete variable region becomes EPEVTQTPSHQVTQMGQEVILRCVPISNHLYFYWYRQILGQKVEFLVSFYNNEISEKSEIFDDQFSVERPDGSNFTLKIRSTKLEDSAMYFCASSGGEGKNIQYFGAGTRLSVL.